This T cell receptor (beta chain) originates from a study of a mutant IDH1 vaccine in newly diagnosed glioma. About the research overall: Patients previously underwent radiotherapy, temozolomide, or both, and most underwent both. Week 35 was safety follow-up visit V12; week 47 was end-of-study visit V13.

This table comes from immunoSEQ multiplex PCR, and its TCRdb copy is limited to in-frame clones, with some not included. The repertoire holds 90,000 to 100,000 clones, with roughly 90% as singletons. The ends lost 5 bases at V and 0 bases at J; junction bases unmatched: 5. Looked up from germline, CDR1 is MNHEY and CDR2 is SMNVEV (reference sequence). There are 16 residues in the CDR3. This clone has just one count. As yet, its antigen is unknown. The time point here: week 47, end of study. The vaccine gave 300 ug of a 20-mer mutant IDH1 peptide subcutaneously per dose. Donors harbored newly found WHO grade 3 or 4 IDH1-mutant, ATRX-lost astrocytomas.

The sample was PBMCs, taken from a glioma patient whose treatment included an IDH1 peptide vaccine. This chain uses TRBV27 with TRBJ2-2, with TRBD1 identical over 8 bases. The receptor was derived from a woman aged 45-65 years with glioma. The CDR3 sequence: CASSVDRGPNTGELFF. CDR3 bases: TGTGCCAGCAGTGTCGACAGGGGACCGAACACCGGGGAGCTGTTTTTT.